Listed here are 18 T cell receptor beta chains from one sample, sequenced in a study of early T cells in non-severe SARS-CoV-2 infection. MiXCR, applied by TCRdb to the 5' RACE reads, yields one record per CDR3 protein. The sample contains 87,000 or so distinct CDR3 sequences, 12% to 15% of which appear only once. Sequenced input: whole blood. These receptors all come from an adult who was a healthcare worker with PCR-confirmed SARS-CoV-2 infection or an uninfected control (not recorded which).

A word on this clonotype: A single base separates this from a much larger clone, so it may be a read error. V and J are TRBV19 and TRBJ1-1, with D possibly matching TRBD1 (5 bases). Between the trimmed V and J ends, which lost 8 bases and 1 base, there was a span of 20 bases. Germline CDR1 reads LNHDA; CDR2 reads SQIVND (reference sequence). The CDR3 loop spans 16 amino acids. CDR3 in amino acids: CASGAAEKGWNTEAFF. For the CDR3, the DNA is TGTGCCAGTGGTGCAGCGGAGAAGGGGTGGAACACTGAAGCTTTCTTT.

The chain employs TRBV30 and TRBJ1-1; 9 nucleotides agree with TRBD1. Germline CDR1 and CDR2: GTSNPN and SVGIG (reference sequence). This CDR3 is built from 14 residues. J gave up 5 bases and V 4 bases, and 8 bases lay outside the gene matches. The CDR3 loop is CAWMTGTGKTEAFF. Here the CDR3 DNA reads TGTGCCTGGATGACCGGGACAGGGAAAACTGAAGCTTTCTTT.

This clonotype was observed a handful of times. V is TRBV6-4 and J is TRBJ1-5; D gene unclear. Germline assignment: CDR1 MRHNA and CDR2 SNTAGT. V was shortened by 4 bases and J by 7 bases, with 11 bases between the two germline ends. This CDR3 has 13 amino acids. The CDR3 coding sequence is TGTGCCAGCAGTGTTGCCCCTCTGCAGCCCCAGCATTTT. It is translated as CASSVAPLQPQHF.

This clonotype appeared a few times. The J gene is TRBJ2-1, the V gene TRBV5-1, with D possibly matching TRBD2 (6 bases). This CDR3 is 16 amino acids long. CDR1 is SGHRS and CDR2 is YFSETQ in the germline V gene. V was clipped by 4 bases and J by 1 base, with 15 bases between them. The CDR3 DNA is TGCGCCAGCAGCCCAGGGCTCGGGGGATCCTACAATGAGCAGTTCTTC. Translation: CASSPGLGGSYNEQFF.

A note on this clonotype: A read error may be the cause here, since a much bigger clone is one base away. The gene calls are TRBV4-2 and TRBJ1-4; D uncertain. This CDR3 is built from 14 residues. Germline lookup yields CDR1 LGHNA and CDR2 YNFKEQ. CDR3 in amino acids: CVSSQDLGGEKLFF. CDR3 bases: TGTGTCAGCAGCCAAGATCTAGGAGGGGAAAAACTGTTTTTT.

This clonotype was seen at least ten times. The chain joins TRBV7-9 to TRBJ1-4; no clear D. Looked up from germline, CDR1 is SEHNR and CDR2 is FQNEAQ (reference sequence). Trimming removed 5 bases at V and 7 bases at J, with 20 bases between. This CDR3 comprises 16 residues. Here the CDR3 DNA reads TGTGCCAGCAGCCCCCTGGGTTCCCCGGGAGGTGAAAAACTGTTTTTT. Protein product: CASSPLGSPGGEKLFF.

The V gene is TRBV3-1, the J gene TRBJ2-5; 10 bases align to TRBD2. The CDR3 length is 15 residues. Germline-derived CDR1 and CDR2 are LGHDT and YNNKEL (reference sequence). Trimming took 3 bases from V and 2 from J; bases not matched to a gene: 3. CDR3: CASSQALAGQETQYF. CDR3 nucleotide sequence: TGTGCCAGCAGCCAGGCACTAGCGGGGCAAGAGACCCAGTACTTC.

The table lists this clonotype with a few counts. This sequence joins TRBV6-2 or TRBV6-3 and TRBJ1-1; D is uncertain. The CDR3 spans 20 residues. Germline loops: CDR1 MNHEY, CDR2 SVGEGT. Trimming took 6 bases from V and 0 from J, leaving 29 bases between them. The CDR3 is CASRYRRDTSPSPMNTEAFF. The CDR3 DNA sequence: TGTGCCAGCAGATATCGCCGGGATACCTCCCCCTCTCCCATGAACACTGAAGCTTTCTTT.

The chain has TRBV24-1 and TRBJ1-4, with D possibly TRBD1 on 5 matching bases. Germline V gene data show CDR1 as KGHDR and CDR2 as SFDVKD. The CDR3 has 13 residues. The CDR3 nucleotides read TGTCGCCTACCGGGACGGGAGAATGAAAAACTGTTTTTT. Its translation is CRLPGRENEKLFF.

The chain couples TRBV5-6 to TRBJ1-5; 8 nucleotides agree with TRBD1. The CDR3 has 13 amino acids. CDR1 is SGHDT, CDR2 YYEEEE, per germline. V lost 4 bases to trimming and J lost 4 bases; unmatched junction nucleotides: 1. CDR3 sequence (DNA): TGTGCCAGCAGCCGGACAGGGAATCAGCCCCAGCATTTT. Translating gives CASSRTGNQPQHF.

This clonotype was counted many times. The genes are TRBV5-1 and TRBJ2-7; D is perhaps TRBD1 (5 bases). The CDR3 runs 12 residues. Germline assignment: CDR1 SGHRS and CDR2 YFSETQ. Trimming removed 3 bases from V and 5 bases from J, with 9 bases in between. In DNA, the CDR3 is TGCGCCAGCAGCTGGGGCCAGGACGAGCAGTACTTC. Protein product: CASSWGQDEQYF.

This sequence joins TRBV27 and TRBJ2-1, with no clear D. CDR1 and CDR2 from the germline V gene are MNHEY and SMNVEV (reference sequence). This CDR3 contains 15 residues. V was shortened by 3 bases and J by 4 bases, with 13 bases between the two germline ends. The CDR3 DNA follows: TGTGCCAGCAGTTTGGGCAGCCTTTCATACAATGAGCAGTTCTTC. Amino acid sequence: CASSLGSLSYNEQFF.

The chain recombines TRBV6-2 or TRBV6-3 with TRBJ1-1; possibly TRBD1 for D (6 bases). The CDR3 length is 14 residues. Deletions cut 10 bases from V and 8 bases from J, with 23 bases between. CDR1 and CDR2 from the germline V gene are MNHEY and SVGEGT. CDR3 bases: TGTGCCACTAAACATAGGACAGCTACCACCGAAGCTTTCTTT. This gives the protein CATKHRTATTEAFF.

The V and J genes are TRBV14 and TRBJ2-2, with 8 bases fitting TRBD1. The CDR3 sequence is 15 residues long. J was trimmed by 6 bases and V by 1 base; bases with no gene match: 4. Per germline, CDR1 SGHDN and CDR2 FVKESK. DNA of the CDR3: TGTGCCAGCAGCCAAGCAGGGGGCTGGTCCGGGGAGCTGTTTTTT. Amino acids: CASSQAGGWSGELFF.

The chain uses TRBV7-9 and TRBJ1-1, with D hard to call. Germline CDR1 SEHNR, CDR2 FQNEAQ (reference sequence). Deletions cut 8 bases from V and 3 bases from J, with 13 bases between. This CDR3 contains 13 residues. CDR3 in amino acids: CASRPLDYTEAFF. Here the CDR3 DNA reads TGTGCCAGCCGACCACTTGATTACACTGAAGCTTTCTTT.

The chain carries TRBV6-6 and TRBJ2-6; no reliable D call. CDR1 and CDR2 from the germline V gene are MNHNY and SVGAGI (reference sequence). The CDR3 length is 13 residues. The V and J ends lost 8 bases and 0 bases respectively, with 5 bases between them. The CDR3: CASYDSGANVLTF. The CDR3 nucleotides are TGTGCCAGCTATGACTCTGGGGCCAACGTCCTGACTTTC.

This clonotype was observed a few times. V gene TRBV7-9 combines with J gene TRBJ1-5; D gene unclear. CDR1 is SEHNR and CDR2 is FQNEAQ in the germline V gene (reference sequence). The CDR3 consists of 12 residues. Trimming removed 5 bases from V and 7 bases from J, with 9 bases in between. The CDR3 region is CASSGGYQPQHF. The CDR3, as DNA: TGTGCCAGCAGCGGAGGTTACCAGCCCCAGCATTTT.

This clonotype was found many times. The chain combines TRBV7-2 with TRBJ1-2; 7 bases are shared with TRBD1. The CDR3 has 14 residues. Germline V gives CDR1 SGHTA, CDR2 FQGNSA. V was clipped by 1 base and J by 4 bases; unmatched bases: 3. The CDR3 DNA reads TGTGCCAGCAGCTTAGGACAGGGAGTCTATGGCTACACCTTC. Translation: CASSLGQGVYGYTF. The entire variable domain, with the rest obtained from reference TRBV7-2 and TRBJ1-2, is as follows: GAGVSQSPSNKVTEKGKDVELRCDPISGHTALYWYRQSLGQGLEFLIYFQGNSAPDKSGLPSDRFSAERTGGSVSTLTIQRTQQEDSAVYLCASSLGQGVYGYTFGSGTRLTVV.